This T cell receptor (beta chain) was retrieved from a study of blood T cell repertoires in COVID-19. From germline, CDR1 is MNHEY and CDR2 SVGEGT. Trimming took 2 bases from V and 3 from J, leaving 14 bases between them. The CDR3 has 15 residues. TCRdb's table, derived via immunoSEQ multiplex PCR, lists solely in-frame clones and lacks some. The sample records 150,000 or so clones, roughly 88% being singletons. This chain connects TRBV6-2 or TRBV6-3 to TRBJ2-7, with D maybe TRBD2 (6 bases). Sequencing was performed on peripheral blood. The receptor was derived from a man aged 55 to 70 with COVID-19, enrolled during active disease. The chain's CDR3 is CASSYGGTKDYEQYF. As DNA, the CDR3 is TGTGCCAGCAGTTACGGCGGGACCAAAGACTACGAGCAGTACTTC.